In this sample, the clone carrying this T cell receptor beta chain turned up a few times. Its specificity is unknown. This table comes from immunoSEQ multiplex PCR, and its TCRdb copy is limited to in-frame clones, with some not included. Of just over 15,000 clones listed, 92% are singletons. The sample belongs to a study of STAT3 mutations in large granular lymphocyte leukemia. Study overall: Canonical activating STAT3 mutations were detected in roughly half of the longitudinally sequenced T-LGLL patients. Broader study findings: Sampling intervals varied between patients and samples. After therapy, about 35% of the 18 patients switched clonotypes, all new clones STAT3 wild type. Every T-cell large granular lymphocyte leukemia patient had at least one immunodominant TCR beta clonotype.

Sample: peripheral blood mononuclear cells. This clonotype was obtained from a woman between 45 and 60 years old with T-cell large granular lymphocyte leukemia. Some clones in this sample may be carry-over from other donors' samples.

CDR3 coding DNA: TGCGCCAGCAGTGAGTCGGTTGAGCAGTTCTTC. Protein sequence: CASSESVEQFF. The chain has TRBV10-1 and TRBJ2-1; D not resolved. The CDR3 covers 11 residues. Germline CDR1 WNHNN, CDR2 SYGVQD (reference sequence). Trimming took 0 bases from V and 9 from J, leaving 3 bases between them.